These 14 T cell receptor beta chains were all obtained from the same sample, sequenced in a study of blood T cell repertoires in COVID-19 (TCRdb year 2020). Libraries were prepared through the immunoSEQ multiplex PCR assay. In its TCRdb copy, this immuneACCESS table keeps in-frame sequences only and misses some clones. Where compared with another copy, unresolved V genes explain less than half of these, and the others have no known cause. The sample table lists 210,000 or so clones, roughly 90% of them with a count of one. Of the sample, about 7% falls within the top ten clones. The sample consisted of peripheral blood. The receptors shown here come from a man in his forties with acute or convalescent COVID-19.

The V and J genes are TRBV19 and TRBJ2-7; perhaps TRBD2 as D (5 bases). The germline CDR1 and CDR2 sequences are LNHDA and SQIVND (reference sequence). The CDR3 contains 14 residues. Trimming shortened V by 1 base and J by 4 bases, and 11 bases separated the two germline ends. CDR3: CASSIGRGNYEQYF. CDR3 sequence (DNA): TGTGCCAGTAGTATAGGAAGAGGGAATTACGAGCAGTACTTC.

V and J are TRBV5-1 and TRBJ2-2, with 8 nucleotides matching TRBD1. The CDR3 consists of 14 residues. Looked up from germline, CDR1 is SGHRS and CDR2 is YFSETQ. With V trimmed by 8 bases and J by 0 bases, 3 bases remained unmatched. CDR3 bases: TGCGCCAGTATGGACAGGGCGAACACCGGGGAGCTGTTTTTT. Translation gives CASMDRANTGELFF.

This chain connects TRBV20-1 to TRBJ1-2, with D possibly matching TRBD1 (5 bases). Trimming shortened V by 3 bases and J by 8 bases, and 10 bases separated the two germline ends. The germline V gene has CDR1 DFQATT and CDR2 SNEGSKA (reference sequence). The CDR3 has 11 amino acids. CDR3 nucleotides: TGCAGTGCTAGTCAGGGTTTGGGCTACACCTTC. Translating it yields CSASQGLGYTF.

The rearrangement joins TRBV3-1 (or the pseudogene TRBV3-2) to TRBJ2-7, with 8 positions matching TRBD1. The CDR3 contains 14 residues. Germline trimming cut 5 bases from V and 7 bases from J; bases unmatched to any gene: 10. Per germline, CDR1 LGHDT and CDR2 YNNKEL (reference sequence). The CDR3 loop reads CASSGTGSPGEQYF. CDR3 DNA: TGTGCCAGCAGCGGGACAGGATCCCCGGGAGAGCAGTACTTC.

This chain uses TRBV7-2 with TRBJ2-7, with TRBD2 identical over 10 bases. The J segment lost 5 bases and the V segment lost 5 bases, leaving 9 bases of the junction unmatched. Per germline, CDR1 SGHTA and CDR2 FQGNSA. This CDR3 has 15 amino acids. The CDR3: CASSSPGLATNEQYF. The CDR3 nucleotides read TGTGCCAGCAGCAGTCCGGGACTAGCGACGAACGAGCAGTACTTC.

J is TRBJ2-5 and V is TRBV5-5; D gene uncertain. The CDR3 runs 13 residues. Trimming removed 5 bases from V and 3 bases from J, with 11 bases in between. Germline CDR1 reads SGHKS; CDR2 reads YYEKEE (reference sequence). The CDR3 DNA follows: TGTGCCAGCAGAACGCGGCCGGAAGAGACCCAGTACTTC. Its protein is CASRTRPEETQYF.

The chain uses TRBV10-1 and TRBJ2-3, with TRBD2 matching over 7 bases. CDR1 WNHNN and CDR2 SYGVQD come from the germline V gene (reference sequence). The CDR3 consists of 12 residues. V lost 4 bases, J lost 8 bases, and 3 bases stayed unmatched. DNA for the CDR3: TGCGCCAGCAGTGCTCCGGGGGGTACGCAGTATTTT. The encoded protein is CASSAPGGTQYF.

The chain uses TRBV30 and TRBJ1-6; the D is unclear. The germline V gene encodes CDR1 GTSNPN and CDR2 SVGIG (reference sequence). This CDR3 contains 15 residues. Trimming stripped 1 base from V and 0 bases from J, with 7 bases between. The CDR3 bases are TGTGCCTGGAGTGCCGCTATCTCCTATAATTCACCCCTCCACTTT. Its protein product is CAWSAAISYNSPLHF. Supplemented by reference TRBV30 and TRBJ1-6, the full variable domain reads SQTIHQWPATLVQPVGSPLSLECTVEGTSNPNLYWYRQAAGRGLQLLFYSVGIGQISSEVPQNLSASRPQDRQFILSSKKLLLSDSGFYLCAWSAAISYNSPLHFGNGTRLTVT.

The V and J genes are TRBV7-8 and TRBJ1-2; no clear D. This CDR3 has 13 amino acids. CDR1 is SGHVS and CDR2 is FQNEAQ in the germline V gene. V lost 0 bases to trimming and J lost 6 bases, with 8 bases between them. The CDR3 spells CASSLAEGNGYTF. The CDR3 nucleotides are TGTGCCAGCAGCTTAGCAGAGGGAAATGGCTACACCTTC. Supplemented by reference TRBV7-8 and TRBJ1-2, the full variable domain reads GAGVSQSPRYKVAKRGQDVALRCDPISGHVSLFWYQQALGQGPEFLTYFQNEAQLDKSGLPSDRFFAERPEGSVSTLKIQRTQQEDSAVYLCASSLAEGNGYTFGSGTRLTVV.

This clone showed up just a few times. This sequence joins TRBV5-1 and TRBJ2-5; a possible D gene is TRBD1 (5 bases). V was shortened by 0 bases and J by 1 base, with 7 bases between the two germline ends. The germline V gene encodes CDR1 SGHRS and CDR2 YFSETQ. The CDR3 consists of 14 residues. CDR3 amino acids: CASSLADSQETQYF. Written as DNA, the CDR3 is TGCGCCAGCAGCTTGGCCGACAGCCAAGAGACCCAGTACTTC. Drawing the rest from reference TRBV5-1 and TRBJ2-5, the complete variable domain is KAGVTQTPRYLIKTRGQQVTLSCSPISGHRSVSWYQQTPGQGLQFLFEYFSETQRNKGNFPGRFSGRQFSNSRSEMNVSTLELGDSALYLCASSLADSQETQYFGPGTRLLVL.

This sequence joins TRBV2 and TRBJ2-7, with 7 bases lining up with TRBD1. The CDR3 totals 14 residues. V gave up 4 bases and J gave up 2 bases; unmatched junction bases: 5. Germline CDR1 and CDR2: SNHLY and FYNNEI. The CDR3 spells CASSGAGGTYEQYF. CDR3 bases: TGTGCCAGCAGTGGGGCAGGGGGTACCTACGAGCAGTACTTC.

V usage is TRBV9 and J usage is TRBJ2-1; tentatively, D is TRBD1 (5 bases). The germline CDR1 and CDR2 sequences are SGDLS and YYNGEE. CDR3 length equals 14 residues. V shed 0 bases and J shed 2 bases, with 6 bases lying between them. The CDR3 region is CASSVEDTYNEQFF. CDR3 sequence (DNA): TGTGCCAGCAGCGTAGAGGACACCTACAATGAGCAGTTCTTC.

There are a few counts of this clone. CDR3 sequence reads: CASSQEETGGHYGYTF. The CDR3 nucleotides read TGTGCCAGCAGCCAAGAAGAGACAGGGGGCCACTATGGCTACACCTTC. This chain uses TRBV4-2 with TRBJ1-2; 10 positions agree with TRBD1. Germline V CDR1 and CDR2: LGHNA, YNFKEQ. The trim removed 0 bases at V and 3 bases at J, leaving 4 bases unmatched. The CDR3 extends over 16 amino acids.

V gene TRBV9 combines with J gene TRBJ2-1, with TRBD1 identical over 12 bases. J lost 8 bases, V lost 9 bases, and 9 bases had no gene match. Looked up from germline, CDR1 is SGDLS and CDR2 is YYNGEE. The CDR3 contains 14 residues. CDR3 region: CATTRGQGAYEQFF. The CDR3 coding sequence is TGTGCCACCACACGGGGACAGGGGGCGTATGAGCAGTTCTTC.